This entry is about one T cell receptor beta chain. Germline loops: CDR1 SGHDN, CDR2 FVKESK. This CDR3 spans 14 amino acids. V dropped 4 bases and J dropped 8; count of bases not matched to a gene: 5. The sample belongs to a study of technical replicates of blood from a few donors. Assay: immunoSEQ multiplex PCR; the TCRdb copy retains only in-frame clones and omits some. The sample shows almost 70,000 clones, roughly 92% of them seen only once. Specimen: T cells isolated from PBMCs. The sequence derives from a human donor in good health. The chain joins TRBV14 to TRBJ1-2; TRBD1 matches 12 bases. The CDR3 region has the DNA TGTGCCAGCAGCCCCGGGACAGGGGGCTTGGGCTACACCTTC. This translates into CASSPGTGGLGYTF. The whole variable domain, remainder taken from reference TRBV14 and TRBJ1-2, is EAGVTQFPSHSVIEKGQTVTLRCDPISGHDNLYWYRRVMGKEIKFLLHFVKESKQDESGMPNNRFLAERTGGTYSTLKVQPAELEDSGVYFCASSPGTGGLGYTFGSGTRLTVV.